Below, 27 T cell receptor beta chains from the same sample are listed, as sequenced in a study of T cells after yellow fever vaccination. Each CDR3 protein is one row after TCRdb ran MiXCR on the 5' RACE reads. Altogether about 580,000 distinct CDR3 sequences are present, 17% being singletons, with the ten largest covering roughly 17%. Sample: PBMCs, taken about 5 days after the first yellow fever vaccination. The receptors here all came from a man aged 18-30 years who received the YFV17D yellow fever vaccine.

The sample holds a few counts of this clonotype. The rearrangement joins TRBV2 to TRBJ2-1, with TRBD2 as a possible D gene (6 bases). This CDR3 region has 16 residues. Trimming stripped 3 bases from V and 8 bases from J, with 20 bases between. The germline gives CDR1 SNHLY, CDR2 FYNNEI. The CDR3 sequence is CASSEFGRGRADEQFF. The CDR3 DNA is TGTGCCAGCAGTGAGTTCGGGCGGGGTAGGGCGGATGAGCAGTTCTTC.

This chain joins TRBV4-1 and TRBJ1-4; D is ambiguous. This CDR3 region has 14 residues. Germline CDR1 MGHRA, CDR2 YSYEKL. V was pared by 2 bases and J by 5 bases, with 9 bases between. The CDR3 DNA sequence: TGCGCCAGCAGCCAACAGGTGGGGAATGAAAAACTGTTTTTT. Amino acid sequence: CASSQQVGNEKLFF.

This clonotype has more than one count but fewer than ten. The V gene is TRBV6-2 or TRBV6-3, the J gene TRBJ2-1; 8 bases fit TRBD2. Trimming cost V 6 bases and J 5 bases; bases outside gene matches: 12. The CDR3 contains 16 residues. The germline CDR1 and CDR2 sequences are MNHEY and SVGEGT. The CDR3 loop is CASRLSGTSYNNEQFF. The CDR3, as DNA: TGTGCCAGCAGATTGTCCGGGACTAGTTATAACAATGAGCAGTTCTTC.

The chain links TRBV7-8 to TRBJ2-5; D gene unclear. The CDR3 loop spans 16 amino acids. CDR1 is SGHVS and CDR2 is FQNEAQ in the germline V gene. V lost 5 bases to trimming and J lost 2 bases, with 18 bases between them. The CDR3 reads CASSKRLRGRQETQYF. The CDR3 DNA sequence: TGTGCCAGCAGCAAACGGTTACGTGGACGTCAAGAGACCCAGTACTTC.

V is TRBV9 and J is TRBJ1-1; unclear D gene. The germline CDR1 and CDR2 sequences are SGDLS and YYNGEE. The CDR3 length is 15 residues. The ends were cut back, 3 bases at V and 3 bases at J, with 15 bases in the middle. CDR3: CASSAKGWRDTEAFF. CDR3 in DNA: TGTGCCAGCAGCGCAAAGGGTTGGAGGGACACTGAAGCTTTCTTT.

This clonotype was detected only a few times. V and J are TRBV20-1 and TRBJ2-1; 11 bases are shared with TRBD2. CDR3 length equals 15 residues. Germline values: CDR1 DFQATT, CDR2 SNEGSKA (reference sequence). The J segment lost 8 bases and the V segment lost 6 bases, leaving 12 bases of the junction unmatched. CDR3 in amino acids: CSALPLAGGEYEQFF. DNA for the CDR3: TGCAGTGCCCTACCCCTAGCGGGGGGCGAATATGAGCAGTTCTTC.

V and J are TRBV11-2 and TRBJ2-5, with a possible D match to TRBD2 (7 bases). The V and J ends lost 3 bases and 4 bases respectively, with 15 bases between them. Germline CDR1 reads SGHAT; CDR2 reads FQNNGV. CDR3 length: 15 amino acids. Written as DNA, the CDR3 is TGTGCCAGCAGCTTGGGACAAGGGGAGGGAGAGACCCAGTACTTC. Its protein product is CASSLGQGEGETQYF.

The table lists this clonotype with a few counts. For the CDR3, the DNA is TGTGCCAGCAGTTACTCGAGACAACTAAACACTGAAGCTTTCTTT. It specifies CASSYSRQLNTEAFF. The genes are TRBV6-5 and TRBJ1-1; no clear D gene. Germline values: CDR1 MNHEY, CDR2 SVGAGI. The V end was cut by 0 bases, the J end by 2 bases, with 10 bases between. The CDR3 loop spans 15 amino acids.

This clonotype was observed a handful of times. This chain joins TRBV27 and TRBJ2-7; TRBD1 aligns across 7 bases. Trimming removed 6 bases from V and 5 bases from J; junction bases left unmatched: 7. This CDR3 spans 13 amino acids. The V gene's germline CDR1 is MNHEY and CDR2 SMNVEV (reference sequence). CDR3 bases: TGTGCCAGCAGCCCGGACAGGTCAAACGAGCAGTACGTC. This encodes CASSPDRSNEQYV.

This chain links TRBV4-1 with TRBJ2-7; D is ambiguous. This CDR3 spans 14 amino acids. V was trimmed by 1 base and J by 0 bases, leaving 7 bases between them. Germline loops: CDR1 MGHRA, CDR2 YSYEKL. CDR3 nucleotide sequence: TGCGCCAGCAGCCAAGGGATTTTCTCCTACGAGCAGTACTTC. This gives the protein CASSQGIFSYEQYF.

This clonotype was counted at least ten times. V is TRBV3-1 and J is TRBJ1-2; the D gene is possibly TRBD1 (6 bases). Germline CDR1 reads LGHDT; CDR2 reads YNNKEL (reference sequence). Between the trimmed V and J ends, which lost 3 bases and 8 bases, there was a span of 10 bases. The CDR3 is made up of 12 amino acids. CDR3 coding DNA: TGTGCCAGCAGCCACCCAGGGGAAGGCTACACCTTC. It specifies CASSHPGEGYTF.

This clonotype has at least ten counts. The chain joins TRBV4-3 to TRBJ2-4, with no clear D. With 0 bases removed from V and 7 bases from J, the gap between germline ends came to 13 bases. Germline V CDR1 and CDR2: LGHNA, YSLEER. CDR3 size: 15 residues. The CDR3 nucleotides are TGCGCCAGCAGCCAAGATCTCGGTACCTCGAACATTCAGTACTTC. This gives the protein CASSQDLGTSNIQYF.

This clonotype was seen a handful of times. V gene TRBV6-1 combines with J gene TRBJ2-1; the D is unclear. Looked up from germline, CDR1 is MNHNS and CDR2 is SASEGT. V was shortened by 4 bases and J by 5 bases, with 15 bases between the two germline ends. The CDR3 has 15 residues. The DNA of the CDR3 is TGTGCCAGCAGTGGCAGTTCCGCAGGTAACAATGAGCAGTTCTTC. This codes for CASSGSSAGNNEQFF.

J is TRBJ1-5 and V is TRBV19; 8 bases are a match to TRBD1. J gave up 3 bases and V 8 bases, and 18 bases lay outside the gene matches. The CDR3 spans 18 residues. Germline V lookup: CDR1 LNHDA, CDR2 SQIVND (reference sequence). In DNA form, the CDR3 reads TGTGCCAGTCCCCCGAGCAGGAGTGGACAGGGAGACAATCAGCCCCAGCATTTT. Translation: CASPPSRSGQGDNQPQHF.

This clonotype occurred once. The CDR3 bases are TGTGCCAGCAACCTACAGGGGGGAAACACCGGGGAGCTGTTTTTT. Translating gives CASNLQGGNTGELFF. The chain combines TRBV6-1 with TRBJ2-2, with 8 bases fitting TRBD1. V gave up 7 bases and J gave up 2 bases; unmatched junction bases: 6. The length of the CDR3 is 15 residues. CDR1 is MNHNS and CDR2 is SASEGT in the germline V gene.

The table lists this clonotype with a few counts. The J gene is TRBJ1-2, the V gene TRBV27; the match to TRBD1 covers 10 bases. The CDR3 sequence is 14 residues long. CDR1 and CDR2 from the germline V gene are MNHEY and SMNVEV (reference sequence). With 5 bases clipped from V and 6 bases from J, the junction kept 6 bases outside the gene matches. CDR3 bases: TGTGCCAGCAGTATGGGACAGGGGATGAATGGCTACACCTTC. It translates to CASSMGQGMNGYTF.

The chain employs TRBV20-1 and TRBJ2-1; D assignment may be TRBD1 or TRBD2 (6 bases each). CDR1 DFQATT and CDR2 SNEGSKA come from the germline V gene (reference sequence). CDR3 length: 16 residues. V lost 5 bases and J 7 bases, leaving 24 bases between the germline ends. In nucleotides, the CDR3 is TGCAGTGCTTTACGGTCTAGCGCGGGACATGGGAATGAGCAGTTCTTC. This codes for CSALRSSAGHGNEQFF.

This chain links TRBV20-1 with TRBJ2-6; no clear D gene. The V and J ends lost 3 bases and 2 bases respectively, with 8 bases between them. Per germline, CDR1 DFQATT and CDR2 SNEGSKA (reference sequence). This CDR3 has 14 amino acids. The chain's CDR3 is CSARSSAGANVLTF. The CDR3 bases are TGCAGTGCTAGGAGCTCAGCTGGGGCCAACGTCCTGACTTTC.

In its sample, this clonotype was seen a few times. The CDR3 region is CASSSHRRLAGDLGYEQYV. The DNA for the CDR3 is TGCGCCAGCAGCTCCCACAGGAGACTAGCGGGGGACCTTGGCTACGAGCAGTACGTC. The J gene is TRBJ2-7, the V gene TRBV5-1; 12 nucleotides agree with TRBD2. Trimming at V came to 3 bases and at J to 3 bases, leaving 16 bases not matched to a gene. Germline CDR1 reads SGHRS; CDR2 reads YFSETQ. The CDR3 spans 19 residues.

The sample holds a few counts of this clonotype. J is TRBJ2-3 and V is TRBV6-8; 7 bases fit TRBD2. Trimming removed 6 bases from V and 4 bases from J; junction bases left unmatched: 10. The CDR3 consists of 15 residues. Germline V gene sequence: CDR1 MNHGY, CDR2 SAAAGT. The CDR3 DNA reads as TGTGCCAGCAGGTCCGGGACTACGACCGCAGATACGCAGTATTTT. It translates to CASRSGTTTADTQYF.

This rearrangement joins TRBV11-2 to TRBJ2-2, with unresolved D. V was shortened by 4 bases and J by 8 bases, with 14 bases between the two germline ends. The germline gives CDR1 SGHAT, CDR2 FQNNGV. This CDR3 spans 14 amino acids. The CDR3 protein is CASSWDGLTGELFF. CDR3 bases: TGTGCCAGCAGCTGGGATGGATTAACTGGGGAGCTGTTTTTT.

V usage is TRBV7-8 and J usage is TRBJ2-6; D is perhaps TRBD1 (5 bases). V dropped 1 base and J dropped 1 base, with 17 bases sitting between them. The CDR3 totals 19 residues. Germline V CDR1 and CDR2: SGHVS, FQNEAQ. CDR3 amino acids: CASSLVNGRERSGANVLTF. The CDR3 region has the DNA TGTGCCAGCAGCTTAGTCAATGGCAGGGAAAGGTCTGGGGCCAACGTCCTGACTTTC. Looking up the rest from reference TRBV7-8 and TRBJ2-6 gives the full variable domain: GAGVSQSPRYKVAKRGQDVALRCDPISGHVSLFWYQQALGQGPEFLTYFQNEAQLDKSGLPSDRFFAERPEGSVSTLKIQRTQQEDSAVYLCASSLVNGRERSGANVLTFGAGSRLTVL.

The V and J genes are TRBV29-1 and TRBJ2-1; a weak D match, TRBD1 (6 bases). V dropped 7 bases and J dropped 3 bases, with 19 bases sitting between them. Germline V gene sequence: CDR1 SQVTM, CDR2 ANQGSEA. This CDR3 spans 15 amino acids. Here the CDR3 DNA reads TGCAGCGCCCAGGAGTACAGGGATCACTACAATGAGCAGTTCTTC. Translated: CSAQEYRDHYNEQFF.

This clonotype appeared a few times. The chain uses TRBV4-1 and TRBJ2-7, with D possibly matching TRBD2 (7 bases). Germline-derived CDR1 and CDR2 are MGHRA and YSYEKL. There are 15 residues in the CDR3. With 7 bases removed from V and 0 bases from J, the gap between germline ends came to 16 bases. The CDR3 region has the DNA TGCGCCAGCACCACGAGGGCGGGGGCCTCCTACGAGCAGTACTTC. This codes for CASTTRAGASYEQYF.

This clonotype was picked up many times. The chain is built from TRBV7-2 and TRBJ2-5; tentatively, D is TRBD2 (6 bases). Trimming took 5 bases from V and 5 from J, leaving 21 bases between them. The CDR3 extends over 16 amino acids. Looked up from germline, CDR1 is SGHTA and CDR2 is FQGNSA. CDR3: CASSPNPRGLMETQYF. In nucleotides, the CDR3 is TGTGCCAGCAGCCCTAACCCACGGGGACTCATGGAGACCCAGTACTTC.

The chain links TRBV12-3 or TRBV12-4 to TRBJ2-3; unclear D gene. Trimming shortened V by 3 bases and J by 2 bases, and 6 bases separated the two germline ends. The CDR3 is 13 residues long. The DNA for the CDR3 is TGTGCCAGCAGTTTGGACCACACAGATACGCAGTATTTT. Encoded protein: CASSLDHTDTQYF.

This CDR3 reads CASSQAGNGNTIYF. The CDR3 nucleotides read TGCGCCAGCAGCCAAGCAGGGAACGGAAACACCATATATTTT. This chain joins TRBV4-1 and TRBJ1-3, with a weak D call TRBD1 (5 bases). CDR1 MGHRA and CDR2 YSYEKL come from the germline V gene. Trimming stripped 1 base from V and 4 bases from J, with 8 bases between. The CDR3 runs 14 residues.